The 31 T cell receptor beta chains presented below share a single source sample, sequenced in a study of prognosis after radiotherapy for stage I lung cancer. Starting from genomic DNA, TCR beta CDR3 was amplified through two-round multiplex PCR. First-round PCR amplification was performed with primers specific to each TRBV and TRBJ gene. TCRdb passed the multiplex PCR reads through MiXCR, listing each CDR3 protein once. The sample lists some 15,000 distinct CDR3 sequences, 25% to 30% occurring once. The sequences come from PBMCs, collected before or after stereotactic body radiation therapy (not recorded which). All receptors come from a donor older than 45 with non-small cell lung cancer.

A word on this clonotype: A far more abundant clone sits one base away, making this likely a read error. This chain connects TRBV7-9 to TRBJ2-7; the D gene is possibly TRBD2 (6 bases). CDR1 and CDR2 from the germline V gene are SEHNR and FQNEAQ (reference sequence). This CDR3 is 14 amino acids long. CDR3 sequence reads: CTSSPLAGTHEQYF. The CDR3 DNA is TGTACCAGCAGCCCCCTGGCGGGAACCCACGAGCAGTACTTC. The full variable domain, with the rest looked up from reference TRBV7-9 and TRBJ2-7, is DTGVSQNPRHKITKRGQNVTFRCDPISEHNRLYWYRQTLGQGPEFLTYFQNEAQLEKSRLLSDRFSAERPKGSFSTLEIQRTEQGDSAMYLCTSSPLAGTHEQYFGPGTRLTVT.

Worth noting for this clonotype: The missing conserved phenylalanine or tryptophan at the end of this CDR3 makes a read error likely. The J gene is TRBJ2-3, the V gene TRBV6-2 or TRBV6-3, with a tentative D call TRBD2 (5 bases). The CDR3 length is 13 residues. The V and J ends lost 7 bases and 3 bases respectively, with 11 bases between them. CDR1 MNHEY and CDR2 SVGEGT come from the germline V gene. CDR3 nucleotide sequence: TGTGCCAGCACCGACGGGGAGACAGATACGCAGTATTTG. Its translation: CASTDGETDTQYL.

V is TRBV28 and J is TRBJ2-1; possibly TRBD1 for D (6 bases). V was pared by 1 base and J by 6 bases, with 16 bases between. The germline V gene has CDR1 MDHEN and CDR2 SYDVKM. The CDR3 length is 16 residues. CDR3 nucleotides: TGTGCCAGCAGTTTATACGGGGACATGCAAGTCAATGAGCAGTTCTTC. Translation gives CASSLYGDMQVNEQFF.

This clonotype was detected only a few times. A much larger clonotype is one base distant, so this may be a read error. The J gene is TRBJ2-5, the V gene TRBV7-9, with D tentatively TRBD2 (5 bases). This CDR3 is 13 amino acids long. Deletions cut 5 bases from V and 9 bases from J, with 16 bases between. CDR1 is SEHNR and CDR2 is FQNEAQ in the germline V gene (reference sequence). The CDR3: CASSPRKAGAQYF. CDR3 nucleotides: TGTGCCAGCAGCCCTAGGAAGGCCGGGGCCCAGTACTTC.

Ten or more counts support this clonotype. V usage is TRBV7-6 and J usage is TRBJ2-2; 8 bases map to TRBD1. CDR1 is SGHVS and CDR2 is FNYEAQ in the germline V gene. V was pared by 5 bases and J by 2 bases, with 4 bases of the junction left unmatched. The CDR3 spans 15 residues. CDR3 coding DNA: TGTGCCAGCAGCGAGACAGGGGTAAACACCGGGGAGCTGTTTTTT. This gives the protein CASSETGVNTGELFF.

This clonotype was seen many times. The gene calls are TRBV30 and TRBJ2-4; D perhaps matches TRBD2 (5 bases). Germline V gene lookup returns CDR1 GTSNPN and CDR2 SVGIG (reference sequence). This CDR3 is built from 14 residues. The germline V and J ends were trimmed by 0 bases and 4 bases, with 10 bases remaining between them. CDR3 sequence (DNA): TGTGCCTGGAGTGTGGCCGGGATGAAAAACATTCAGTACTTC. This gives the protein CAWSVAGMKNIQYF.

The sample holds many counts of this clonotype. The chain links TRBV3-1 to TRBJ2-5, with TRBD2 matching 12 bases. Germline trimming cut 4 bases from V and 3 bases from J; bases unmatched to any gene: 3. Germline loops: CDR1 LGHDT, CDR2 YNNKEL (reference sequence). The CDR3 extends over 15 amino acids. DNA of the CDR3: TGTGCCAGCAGCCTGCGACTAGCGGGAGAAGAGACCCAGTACTTC. It codes for CASSLRLAGEETQYF.

The sample holds many counts of this clonotype. The chain is built from TRBV30 and TRBJ2-3, with TRBD2 as a possible D gene (6 bases). The V gene lost 5 bases and the J gene lost 0 bases, with 12 bases spanning the gap. The CDR3 totals 14 residues. Germline V gene sequence: CDR1 GTSNPN, CDR2 SVGIG (reference sequence). The CDR3 nucleotides are TGTGCCTGGGCAGCCGGGACTAGCACAGATACGCAGTATTTT. Its protein product is CAWAAGTSTDTQYF.

This clonotype was counted once. One end of the junction does not line up with germline, which may come from a read error. The chain combines TRBV6-4 with TRBJ2-7, with D possibly TRBD2 on 5 matching bases. This CDR3 contains 14 residues. Germline CDR1 and CDR2: MRHNA and SNTAGT. The CDR3 loop reads CAGSGLLAPGEQYF. The CDR3 DNA reads as TGTGCCGGCAGTGGTCTGCTAGCACCGGGGGAGCAGTACTTC.

This clonotype was picked up many times. V is TRBV28 and J is TRBJ2-5, with unresolved D. V gave up 4 bases and J gave up 1 base, with 13 bases separating them. Germline V gives CDR1 MDHEN, CDR2 SYDVKM. This CDR3 contains 15 residues. This chain's CDR3 is CASSYSLTVQETQYF. The CDR3 bases are TGTGCCAGCAGTTATAGTTTGACGGTCCAAGAGACCCAGTACTTC.

Concerning this clonotype itself: A far larger clone is a single base away, which makes a read error likely. J is TRBJ2-6 and V is TRBV6-4, with D tentatively TRBD1 or TRBD2 (6 bases each). Germline-derived CDR1 and CDR2 are MRHNA and SNTAGT. Deletions cut 8 bases from V and 4 bases from J, with 18 bases between. This CDR3 spans 16 amino acids. This CDR3 reads CASGSLGGAGANVLTF. CDR3 coding DNA: TGTGCCAGCGGTTCCCTCGGGGGCGCAGGGGCCAACGTCCTGACTTTC.

A note on this clonotype: Compared with germline, one end of the junction differs, possibly owing to a read error. This sequence joins TRBV20-1 and TRBJ2-5; tentatively, D is TRBD1 (5 bases). This CDR3 spans 14 amino acids. Per the germline V gene, CDR1 is DFQATT and CDR2 is SNEGSKA (reference sequence). This CDR3 is CSAPQGGGRETHYF. The CDR3 nucleotides are TGCAGTGCCCCGCAGGGTGGTGGCCGAGAGACCCACTACTTC.

This clonotype showed up just once. A far larger clone lies a single base away; this is likely a read error. The rearrangement uses TRBV6-2 or TRBV6-3 and TRBJ1-2; TRBD1 matches 7 bases. With 5 bases clipped from V and 8 bases from J, the junction kept 14 bases outside the gene matches. The CDR3 sequence is 15 residues long. Germline V gene lookup returns CDR1 MNHEY and CDR2 SVGEGT. CDR3 loop: CASSESLDRDRGYTF. CDR3 DNA: TGTGCCAGCAGTGAGTCATTAGACAGGGATCGGGGCTACACCTTC.

This clonotype has ten or more counts. This rearrangement joins TRBV4-3 to TRBJ1-2, with 8 bases aligning to TRBD1. J lost 8 bases, V lost 8 bases, and 10 bases had no gene match. Germline loops: CDR1 LGHNA, CDR2 YSLEER. The CDR3 extends over 13 amino acids. CDR3 protein: CASVYGQGTGYTF. Here the CDR3 DNA reads TGCGCCAGCGTATACGGACAGGGAACCGGCTACACCTTC.

This clonotype is classed as medium-sized. This CDR3 is CASSPQAGGASYEQYF. CDR3 coding DNA: TGTGCCAGCAGTCCACAGGCCGGGGGTGCCTCCTACGAGCAGTACTTC. The chain is built from TRBV6-4 and TRBJ2-7, with D maybe TRBD2 (6 bases). V was pared by 5 bases and J by 0 bases, with 17 bases between. Germline CDR1 and CDR2: MRHNA and SNTAGT. CDR3 length equals 16 residues.

This clonotype was seen many times. The chain links TRBV3-1 to TRBJ2-3, with 7 bases matching TRBD1. This CDR3 region has 14 residues. CDR1 LGHDT and CDR2 YNNKEL come from the germline V gene (reference sequence). The V and J ends lost 4 bases and 1 base, in that order; junction bases with no gene match: 2. CDR3 residues: CASSRDSGTDTQYF. In DNA, the CDR3 is TGTGCCAGCAGCCGGGACAGCGGCACAGATACGCAGTATTTT.

Concerning this clonotype itself: The junction differs from germline at one of its ends, possibly a read error. The chain uses TRBV7-9 and TRBJ2-3; TRBD2 aligns across 7 bases. The CDR3 has 17 amino acids. CDR1 and CDR2 (germline): SEHNR, FQNEAQ (reference sequence). The CDR3 sequence: CASSVRGREGTTDTKYF. CDR3 nucleotide sequence: TGTGCCAGCAGCGTCCGGGGGAGGGAGGGAACCACAGATACGAAGTATTTT.

This clonotype was counted ten times or more. The V gene is TRBV12-5, the J gene TRBJ2-3; D is ambiguous. The CDR3 covers 13 residues. Germline CDR1 LGHNT, CDR2 FRNRAP. The V end was cut by 2 bases, the J end by 1 base, with 4 bases between. Here the CDR3 DNA reads TGTGCTAGTGGTTTGTCTCGCACAGATACGCAGTATTTT. Translated: CASGLSRTDTQYF.

This clonotype is termed medium-sized. The chain combines TRBV6-2 or TRBV6-3 with TRBJ1-5; the D is unclear. Trimming removed 1 base from V and 4 bases from J, with 5 bases in between. The CDR3 has 13 amino acids. In germline, CDR1 is MNHEY, CDR2 SVGEGT. This CDR3 is CASSYLRNQPQHF. The CDR3 DNA sequence: TGTGCCAGCAGTTACTTACGGAATCAGCCCCAGCATTTT.

This clonotype was seen ten or more times. The CDR3, as DNA: TGCAGTGCTAGAGATCACGTGGCGGTAGGAACTAGCACAGATACGCAGTATTTT. Translated, it gives CSARDHVAVGTSTDTQYF. V and J are TRBV20-1 and TRBJ2-3; D unclear. CDR1 DFQATT and CDR2 SNEGSKA come from the germline V gene (reference sequence). Trimming took 0 bases from V and 0 from J, leaving 19 bases between them. The CDR3 has 18 amino acids.

This clonotype was recorded many times. V gene TRBV12-3 or TRBV12-4 combines with J gene TRBJ1-2; D gene uncertain. The CDR3 runs to 12 residues. The V gene lost 2 bases and the J gene lost 2 bases, with 3 bases spanning the gap. DNA for the CDR3: TGTGCCAGCAGTTTAAGCAACTATGGCTACACCTTC. It is translated as CASSLSNYGYTF.

This clonotype was observed at least ten times. V usage is TRBV3-1 and J usage is TRBJ2-3, with 7 bases fitting TRBD2. The V segment lost 5 bases and the J segment 2 bases; nucleotides outside the gene matches: 7. Germline CDR1 and CDR2: LGHDT and YNNKEL (reference sequence). This CDR3 spans 15 amino acids. CDR3 region: CASSTQAGHTDTQYF. The CDR3 bases are TGTGCCAGCAGCACGCAAGCGGGGCACACAGATACGCAGTATTTT.

A note on this clonotype: Only one base separates this from a far larger clonotype, so it likely reflects a read error. The chain links TRBV6-8 to TRBJ1-1, with D possibly TRBD1 on 6 matching bases. The CDR3 has 13 amino acids. CDR1 and CDR2 (germline): MNHGY, SAAAGT. The CDR3: CASSHRDGTEALF. The CDR3 coding sequence is TGTGCCAGCAGCCACAGGGATGGCACTGAAGCTCTCTTT.

This clonotype was counted many times. The rearrangement joins TRBV28 to TRBJ1-2; possible D gene TRBD1, 5 bases. This CDR3 has 12 residues. Germline CDR1 is MDHEN and CDR2 is SYDVKM. Trimming stripped 3 bases from V and 4 bases from J, with 6 bases between. CDR3 amino acids: CASSLGPYGYTF. The CDR3 DNA follows: TGTGCCAGCAGTTTGGGGCCCTATGGCTACACCTTC.

There are many counts of this clonotype. The genes are TRBV7-2 and TRBJ1-6; D might be TRBD1 (6 bases). Per the germline V gene, CDR1 is SGHTA and CDR2 is FQGNSA. V was pared by 5 bases and J by 9 bases, with 14 bases between. This CDR3 has 14 amino acids. The CDR3 spells CASSLDSHSSPLHF. CDR3 nucleotide sequence: TGTGCCAGCAGCCTGGACAGTCATTCTTCACCCCTCCACTTT.

In the case of this clonotype: Relative to the germline gene, one junction end is altered; a read error may explain this. This chain links TRBV7-2 with TRBJ2-5; 9 positions match TRBD2. The CDR3 extends over 17 amino acids. Germline V gene sequence: CDR1 SGHTA, CDR2 FQGNSA. CDR3 DNA sequence: TGTGCCGGCAGATTAGATGCAGCGGGAGGCATAGATGTGACCCAGTACTTC. Protein sequence: CAGRLDAAGGIDVTQYF.

This clonotype was counted at least ten times. V and J are TRBV6-2 or TRBV6-3 and TRBJ1-1; tentatively, D is TRBD1 (6 bases). Trimming left V 2 bases short and J 3 bases short, with 19 bases between. The CDR3 contains 17 residues. From germline, CDR1 is MNHEY and CDR2 SVGEGT. CDR3 in amino acids: CASSYRTTGWWDTEAFF. As DNA, the CDR3 is TGTGCCAGCAGTTACAGGACCACAGGGTGGTGGGACACTGAAGCTTTCTTT.

This clonotype was recorded at least ten times. V usage is TRBV6-1 and J usage is TRBJ2-7; 7 bases match TRBD2. CDR1 is MNHNS and CDR2 is SASEGT in the germline V gene. V lost 8 bases and J lost 3; bases outside the gene matches: 4. The CDR3 runs 12 residues. The CDR3 nucleotides read TGTGCCAGCTCCCGGGACTACTACGAGCAGTACTTC. As protein: CASSRDYYEQYF.

In the case of this clonotype: This may come from a read error, since a much larger clone is one base off. The chain links TRBV2 to TRBJ2-7, with D perhaps TRBD1 (6 bases). CDR1 and CDR2 from the germline V gene are SNHLY and FYNNEI. The CDR3 sequence is 12 residues long. V was trimmed by 10 bases and J by 2 bases, leaving 12 bases between them. CDR3 loop: CANGDITYEQYF. As DNA, the CDR3 is TGTGCCAACGGGGACATCACCTACGAGCAGTACTTC.

Many counts were recorded for this clonotype. This rearrangement joins TRBV29-1 to TRBJ2-1; D not certain. The germline V gene has CDR1 SQVTM and CDR2 ANQGSEA. This CDR3 region has 12 residues. V dropped 6 bases and J dropped 5 bases, with 11 bases sitting between them. The CDR3 sequence is CSVPRSDNEQFF. CDR3 DNA: TGCAGCGTGCCGCGCAGTGACAATGAGCAGTTCTTC.

This rearrangement joins TRBV20-1 to TRBJ2-7, with 8 positions matching TRBD1. The CDR3 is made up of 14 amino acids. Unmatched junction bases numbered 14, after V lost 6 bases and J lost 7 bases. The V gene's germline CDR1 is DFQATT and CDR2 SNEGSKA (reference sequence). The CDR3 DNA follows: TGCAGTGCCCAATACGCCGGACAGGGCGATGAGCAGTACTTC. Protein product: CSAQYAGQGDEQYF.